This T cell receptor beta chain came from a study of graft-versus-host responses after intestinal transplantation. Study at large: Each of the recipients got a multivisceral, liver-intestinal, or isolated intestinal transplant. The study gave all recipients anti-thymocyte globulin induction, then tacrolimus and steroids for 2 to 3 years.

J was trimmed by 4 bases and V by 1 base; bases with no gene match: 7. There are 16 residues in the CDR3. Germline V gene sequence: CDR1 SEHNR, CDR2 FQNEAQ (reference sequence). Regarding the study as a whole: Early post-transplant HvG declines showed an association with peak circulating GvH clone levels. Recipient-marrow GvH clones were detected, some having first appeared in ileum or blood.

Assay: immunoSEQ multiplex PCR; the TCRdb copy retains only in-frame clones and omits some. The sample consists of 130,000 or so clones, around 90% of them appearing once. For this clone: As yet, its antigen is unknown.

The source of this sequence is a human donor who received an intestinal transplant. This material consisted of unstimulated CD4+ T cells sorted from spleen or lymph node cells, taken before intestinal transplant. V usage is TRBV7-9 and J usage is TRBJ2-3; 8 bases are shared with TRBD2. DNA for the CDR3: TGTGCCAGCAGCTTAGGGACTAGCAGACTCGCAGATACGCAGTATTTT. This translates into CASSLGTSRLADTQYF.